This is a list of T cell receptor beta chains from one sample in a study of blood T cell repertoires in COVID-19. Assay used: immunoSEQ multiplex PCR; TCRdb lists only in-frame clones, some missing. The sample includes 100,000 to 150,000 clones, around four fifths seen only once; the top ten take around 5.2%. The sample comprised peripheral blood. The receptors originated from a man aged 55 to 70 with acute or convalescent COVID-19. Each CDR3 is given with its conserved first and last residue. A D gene is named only where the DNA matches it firmly. Rows may omit the clone size; those that give it use once, few, many or a size class.

abundance	len	v_gene	j_gene	d_gene	CDR3aa	CDR3nt
.	13	TRBV3-1/TRBV3-2	TRBJ1-2	TRBD1	CASSQGGQGAFTF	TGTGCCAGCAGCCAAGGGGGACAGGGGGCGTTCACCTTC
.	15	TRBV6-5	TRBJ1-2	.	CASSPTGAGGYGYTF	TGTGCCAGCAGCCCGACAGGCGCAGGAGGCTATGGCTACACCTTC
.	14	TRBV19	TRBJ2-7	.	CASKETGGLYEQYF	TGTGCCAGCAAAGAAACAGGGGGACTATACGAGCAGTACTTC
once	16	TRBV7-9	TRBJ1-6	TRBD1	CASSGGTGRPNSPLHF	TGTGCCAGCAGCGGAGGGACAGGGCGACCCAATTCACCCCTCCACTTT
.	18	TRBV24-1	TRBJ2-6	TRBD1	CATSNGQGANSGANVLTF	TGTGCCACCAGCAATGGACAGGGGGCCAACTCTGGGGCCAACGTCCTGACTTTC
.	14	TRBV6-5	TRBJ2-3	TRBD1	CASRDRGLYDTQYF	TGTGCCAGCAGAGACAGGGGGCTTTATGATACGCAGTATTTT
.	13	TRBV12-3/TRBV12-4	TRBJ1-2	TRBD1	CASRPGQTYGYTF	TGTGCCAGCAGGCCGGGACAGACCTATGGCTACACCTTC
few	16	TRBV6-1	TRBJ1-2	.	CASSEGTVSQGYGYTF	TGTGCCAGCAGTGAAGGTACCGTGAGCCAGGGCTATGGCTACACCTTC
once	17	TRBV25-1	TRBJ2-4	.	CASSETGGSGAKNIQYF	TGTGCCAGCAGTGAAACTGGTGGGAGTGGGGCCAAAAACATTCAGTACTTC
.	14	TRBV2	TRBJ1-5	.	CASRLRSGEQPQHF	TGTGCCAGCAGACTTCGCTCAGGGGAACAGCCCCAGCATTTT
.	16	TRBV6-2/TRBV6-3	TRBJ2-3	TRBD1	CASSRSPGQGSDTQYF	TGTGCCAGCAGCCGGTCCCCGGGACAGGGTTCGGATACGCAGTATTTT